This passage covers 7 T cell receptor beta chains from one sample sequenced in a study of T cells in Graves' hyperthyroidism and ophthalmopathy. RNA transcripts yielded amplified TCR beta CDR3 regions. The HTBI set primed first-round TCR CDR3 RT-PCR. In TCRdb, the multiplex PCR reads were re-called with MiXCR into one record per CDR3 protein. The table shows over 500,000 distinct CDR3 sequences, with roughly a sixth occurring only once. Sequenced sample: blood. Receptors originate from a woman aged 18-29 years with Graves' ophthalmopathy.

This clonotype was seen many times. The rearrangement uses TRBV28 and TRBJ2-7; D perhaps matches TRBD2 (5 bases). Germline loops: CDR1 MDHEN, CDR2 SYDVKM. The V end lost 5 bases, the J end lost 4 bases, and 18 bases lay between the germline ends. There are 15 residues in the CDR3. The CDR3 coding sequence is TGTGCCAGCAGTCCTCCGCCGGGAAATGAGTACGAGCAGTACTTC. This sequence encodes CASSPPPGNEYEQYF.

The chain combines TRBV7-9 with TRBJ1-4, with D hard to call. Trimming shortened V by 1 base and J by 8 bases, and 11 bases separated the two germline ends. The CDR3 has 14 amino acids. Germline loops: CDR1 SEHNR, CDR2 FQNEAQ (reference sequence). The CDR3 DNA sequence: TGTGCCAGCAGCTTAGAAGTGGTTGAGGAAAAACTGTTTTTT. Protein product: CASSLEVVEEKLFF.

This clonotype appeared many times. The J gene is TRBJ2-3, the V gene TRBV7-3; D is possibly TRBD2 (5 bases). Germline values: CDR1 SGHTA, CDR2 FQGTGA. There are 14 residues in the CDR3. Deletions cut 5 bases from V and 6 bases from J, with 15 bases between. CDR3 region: CASSRRTQTDTQYF. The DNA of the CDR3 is TGTGCCAGCAGCCGACGGACTCAAACGGATACGCAGTATTTT.

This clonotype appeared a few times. CDR3 sequence reads: CASSLMGRKGETQYF. The CDR3 DNA reads as TGCGCCAGCAGCTTAATGGGACGGAAAGGAGAGACCCAGTACTTC. The rearrangement joins TRBV5-1 to TRBJ2-5; either TRBD1 or TRBD2 may fit D (5 bases each). V was trimmed by 2 bases and J by 4 bases, leaving 15 bases between them. CDR1 and CDR2 from the germline V gene are SGHRS and YFSETQ. The CDR3 runs 15 residues.

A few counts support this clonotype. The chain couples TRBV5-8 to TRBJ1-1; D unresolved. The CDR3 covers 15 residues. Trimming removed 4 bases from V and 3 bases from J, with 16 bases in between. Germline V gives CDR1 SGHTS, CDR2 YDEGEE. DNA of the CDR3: TGTGCCAGCAGCCCGACCGCCCCGAGGGACACTGAAGCTTTCTTT. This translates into CASSPTAPRDTEAFF.

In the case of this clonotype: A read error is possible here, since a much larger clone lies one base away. This CDR3 reads CGARRDSNQPQHF. In DNA, the CDR3 is TGCGGTGCTAGAAGGGACAGCAATCAGCCCCAGCATTTT. This chain joins TRBV20-1 and TRBJ1-5; maybe TRBD1 (5 bases). CDR3 length: 13 residues. Germline V gives CDR1 DFQATT, CDR2 SNEGSKA (reference sequence).

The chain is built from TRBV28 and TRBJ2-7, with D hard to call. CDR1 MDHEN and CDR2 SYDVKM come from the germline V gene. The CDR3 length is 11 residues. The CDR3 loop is CPKTLVYEQYF. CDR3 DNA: TGTCCAAAAACCCTTGTCTACGAGCAGTACTTC.